One sample yielded the 2 T cell receptor beta chains listed below, sequenced in a study of CD8 T cells in Susac syndrome. It was with random hexamers that roughly 0.45 to 1 ug RNA was reverse transcribed. TCRdb called the immunoSEQ multiplex PCR reads again in MiXCR, with one record for every CDR3 protein. The data contain 20,000 or so distinct CDR3 sequences, roughly 95% of them seen just once; the ten biggest clones take up around 0.21%. Source material: CD8+ T cells from PBMCs. The source of these receptors is a human donor in good health.

The chain uses TRBV4-3 and TRBJ2-1, with D possibly matching TRBD2 (5 bases). This CDR3 spans 15 amino acids. Trimming took 0 bases from V and 8 from J, leaving 14 bases between them. Per the germline V gene, CDR1 is LGHNA and CDR2 is YSLEER. CDR3 region: CASSQDEEGRDEQFF. The CDR3 DNA reads TGCGCCAGCAGCCAAGATGAAGAGGGCAGAGATGAGCAGTTCTTC.

The V gene is TRBV7-8, the J gene TRBJ2-2; 10 bases are shared with TRBD2. Per germline, CDR1 SGHVS and CDR2 FQNEAQ. This CDR3 has 16 amino acids. V gave up 6 bases and J gave up 4 bases; unmatched junction bases: 8. CDR3 in DNA: TGTGCCAGCAGAAGGGTTGAGCGGGAGGGCACCGGGGAGCTGTTTTTT. Its translation is CASRRVEREGTGELFF.